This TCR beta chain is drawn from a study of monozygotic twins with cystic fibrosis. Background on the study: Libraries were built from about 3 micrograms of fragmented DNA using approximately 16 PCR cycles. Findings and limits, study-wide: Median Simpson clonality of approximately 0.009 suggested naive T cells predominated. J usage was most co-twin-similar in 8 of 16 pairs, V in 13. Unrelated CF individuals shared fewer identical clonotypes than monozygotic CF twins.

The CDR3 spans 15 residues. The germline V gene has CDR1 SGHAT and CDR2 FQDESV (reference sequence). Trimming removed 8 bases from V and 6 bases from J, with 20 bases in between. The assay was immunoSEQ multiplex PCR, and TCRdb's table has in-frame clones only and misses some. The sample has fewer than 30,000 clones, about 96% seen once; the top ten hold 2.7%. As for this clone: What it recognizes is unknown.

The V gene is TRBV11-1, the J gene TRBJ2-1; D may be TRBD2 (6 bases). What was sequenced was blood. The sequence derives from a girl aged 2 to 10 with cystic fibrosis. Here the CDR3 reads CASRRVSGVPNEQFF. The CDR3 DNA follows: TGTGCCAGCCGGAGGGTTTCGGGAGTCCCCAATGAGCAGTTCTTC.